The TCR beta chain described here comes from a study of CXCR3-negative and CXCR3-positive naive CD8 T cells. Study-level information: Sequencing gave 140 million or so TRB reads overall, about 1.5 +/- 0.3 million per library.

The libraries of TRB cDNA were constructed through 5' RACE using UMI labels. TCRdb re-called the 5' RACE reads; one entry per CDR3 protein, DNA not given. The sample is made up of some 130,000 distinct CDR3 sequences, and the top ten hold under 0.5% of it. About 310,000 cells per CD8+ T cell subset were flow-sorted in triplicate. On this clonotype: The antigen is undetermined.

General observations from the study: More hydrophobic TRB CDR3s were found in CXCR3-positive naive cells than in CXCR3-negative naive cells. Fresh PBMCs were used in most assays, and CXCR3 expression partially decreased after cryopreservation.

The receptor comes from a human donor in good health. Some clones in this sample may be carry-over from other donors' samples. The sequencing input was naive CXCR3- CD8+ T cells from blood. Subset defined: CD45RO-CCR7+CD27+CD95- naive CD8+ T cells lacking CXCR3 (TNR3-).

CDR3: CSARDLRTGDTEAFF. The chain employs TRBV20-1 and TRBJ1-1; absent DNA, TCRdb's TRBD1 call cannot be checked. The CDR3 has 15 amino acids. Per the germline V gene, CDR1 is DFQATT and CDR2 is SNEGSKA (reference sequence).